Below are 21 T cell receptor beta chains sequenced from a single sample in a study of blood T cell repertoires in COVID-19. Only in-frame clones appear in the TCRdb table, and some are missing; sequencing was by immunoSEQ multiplex PCR. Counted here are about 210,000 clones, about 85% occurring once; the ten biggest clones make up approximately 0.9%. Sequencing input: peripheral blood. These TCRs come from a man between 60 and 75 years old with COVID-19, enrolled during active disease.

V and J are TRBV5-5 and TRBJ1-5; no definite D call. V was pared by 3 bases and J by 2 bases, with 18 bases between. CDR3 length: 17 residues. The germline gives CDR1 SGHKS, CDR2 YYEKEE (reference sequence). The CDR3 coding sequence is TGTGCCAGCAGCTGGGCCCCCCGGGAATTGGGCAATCAGCCCCAGCATTTT. Its protein is CASSWAPRELGNQPQHF. Supplemented by reference TRBV5-5 and TRBJ1-5, the full variable domain reads DAGVTQSPTHLIKTRGQQVTLRCSPISGHKSVSWYQQVLGQGPQFIFQYYEKEERGRGNFPDRFSARQFPNYSSELNVNALLLGDSALYLCASSWAPRELGNQPQHFGDGTRLSIL.

V is TRBV7-2 and J is TRBJ2-1; a possible D gene is TRBD2 (5 bases). CDR1 and CDR2 from the germline V gene are SGHTA and FQGNSA. V was pared by 1 base and J by 0 bases, with 10 bases between. This CDR3 contains 16 residues. This CDR3 is CASSLVARSSYNEQFF. CDR3 DNA sequence: TGTGCCAGCAGCTTAGTAGCGCGCAGCTCCTACAATGAGCAGTTCTTC.

The chain combines TRBV28 with TRBJ1-4; D possibly corresponds to TRBD1 (6 bases). The CDR3 is 14 residues long. In germline, CDR1 is MDHEN, CDR2 SYDVKM. Trimming removed 6 bases from V and 7 bases from J, with 15 bases in between. The CDR3 sequence: CASSRGQQIEKLFF. As DNA, the CDR3 is TGTGCCAGCAGCCGCGGACAGCAAATTGAAAAACTGTTTTTT.

The V gene is TRBV7-2, the J gene TRBJ1-3; no reliable D call. Looked up from germline, CDR1 is SGHTA and CDR2 is FQGNSA. V lost 4 bases and J 4 bases, leaving 14 bases between the germline ends. This CDR3 is 15 amino acids long. CDR3 residues: CASSSGLGRGNTIYF. CDR3 nucleotide sequence: TGTGCCAGCAGCTCCGGACTGGGGAGAGGAAACACCATATATTTT.

V gene TRBV7-9 combines with J gene TRBJ2-1; D may be TRBD1 (5 bases). The germline V and J ends were trimmed by 5 bases and 0 bases, with 17 bases remaining between them. This CDR3 contains 17 residues. Germline CDR1 SEHNR, CDR2 FQNEAQ (reference sequence). CDR3 nucleotide sequence: TGTGCCAGCAGCGGTAGCAGACAGTCCCTCTCCTACAATGAGCAGTTCTTC. This codes for CASSGSRQSLSYNEQFF.

The rearrangement joins TRBV30 to TRBJ2-3; the match to TRBD1 covers 7 bases. This CDR3 spans 15 amino acids. The germline CDR1 and CDR2 sequences are GTSNPN and SVGIG (reference sequence). V shed 5 bases and J 0 bases; nucleotides not matched to a gene: 8. This CDR3 reads CAWSRDSSSTDTQYF. The CDR3 bases are TGTGCCTGGTCACGGGACAGTTCCAGCACAGATACGCAGTATTTT.

The chain uses TRBV5-4 and TRBJ2-1; 9 bases are shared with TRBD2. Germline values: CDR1 SGHNT, CDR2 YYREEE (reference sequence). The CDR3 is made up of 15 amino acids. V shed 4 bases, J shed 8 bases, and the junction held 10 bases outside the gene matches. CDR3 protein: CASSLGGLASDEQFF. The DNA of the CDR3 is TGTGCCAGCAGCCTCGGAGGACTAGCGTCAGATGAGCAGTTCTTC.

This chain links TRBV6-4 with TRBJ2-2, with 8 nucleotides matching TRBD1. Unmatched junction bases numbered 11, after V lost 3 bases and J lost 8 bases. The CDR3 length is 16 residues. The germline V gene has CDR1 MRHNA and CDR2 SNTAGT. The CDR3 coding sequence is TGTGCCAGCAGTGATCGGGACAGGACCCTACAAGGGGAGCTGTTTTTT. Protein sequence: CASSDRDRTLQGELFF.

The chain is built from TRBV7-9 and TRBJ2-2, with D perhaps matching TRBD2 (5 bases). The CDR3 is 15 amino acids. Germline V lookup: CDR1 SEHNR, CDR2 FQNEAQ (reference sequence). The V end was cut by 3 bases, the J end by 1 base, with 9 bases between. The CDR3 DNA sequence: TGTGCCAGCAGCTTCGAGAGGGAGAACACCGGGGAGCTGTTTTTT. Its protein is CASSFERENTGELFF.

The chain employs TRBV7-7 and TRBJ2-5, with D possibly being TRBD1 (6 bases). CDR1 is SSHAT and CDR2 is FNYEAQ in the germline V gene (reference sequence). CDR3 length: 15 amino acids. V was pared by 5 bases and J by 1 base, with 14 bases between. The CDR3 reads CASSAARTVQETQYF. CDR3 nucleotide sequence: TGTGCCAGCAGCGCAGCCAGGACAGTCCAAGAGACCCAGTACTTC.

This clone turned up a few times. This chain links TRBV7-9 with TRBJ1-4; the match to TRBD1 covers 7 bases. The CDR3 has 16 residues. V shed 4 bases, J shed 8 bases, and the junction held 13 bases outside the gene matches. Per germline, CDR1 SEHNR and CDR2 FQNEAQ (reference sequence). The CDR3 is CASSSGTQGVREKLFF. The CDR3 coding sequence is TGTGCCAGCAGCTCTGGGACGCAGGGGGTTAGGGAAAAACTGTTTTTT. The variable domain in full, with the rest retrieved from reference TRBV7-9 and TRBJ1-4, is DTGVSQNPRHKITKRGQNVTFRCDPISEHNRLYWYRQTLGQGPEFLTYFQNEAQLEKSRLLSDRFSAERPKGSFSTLEIQRTEQGDSAMYLCASSSGTQGVREKLFFGSGTQLSVL.

The chain carries TRBV5-4 and TRBJ2-5, with D maybe TRBD2 (6 bases). V lost 4 bases, J lost 2 bases, and 15 bases lay in between. The CDR3 spans 15 residues. CDR1 is SGHNT and CDR2 is YYREEE in the germline V gene (reference sequence). CDR3 nucleotides: TGTGCCAGCAGCACAACGGGACTCACACAAGAGACCCAGTACTTC. As protein: CASSTTGLTQETQYF. The variable domain in full, with the rest retrieved from reference TRBV5-4 and TRBJ2-5, is ETGVTQSPTHLIKTRGQQVTLRCSSQSGHNTVSWYQQALGQGPQFIFQYYREEENGRGNFPPRFSGLQFPNYSSELNVNALELDDSALYLCASSTTGLTQETQYFGPGTRLLVL.

CDR3 nucleotide sequence: TGTGCCAGCAGCCGGGGGGGAGTCTCTGGAAACACCATATATTTT. Its translation: CASSRGGVSGNTIYF. This chain joins TRBV5-4 and TRBJ1-3; D might be TRBD1 (5 bases). Trimming removed 4 bases at V and 0 bases at J, with 11 bases between. CDR1 is SGHNT and CDR2 is YYREEE in the germline V gene (reference sequence). This CDR3 has 15 amino acids. Together with reference TRBV5-4 and TRBJ1-3, the CDR3 gives the full variable domain: ETGVTQSPTHLIKTRGQQVTLRCSSQSGHNTVSWYQQALGQGPQFIFQYYREEENGRGNFPPRFSGLQFPNYSSELNVNALELDDSALYLCASSRGGVSGNTIYFGEGSWLTVV.

V is TRBV6-6 and J is TRBJ2-7; D perhaps matches TRBD1 (6 bases). Deletions cut 0 bases from V and 6 bases from J, with 12 bases between. CDR1 is MNHNY, CDR2 SVGAGI, per germline (reference sequence). The CDR3 is 14 residues long. CDR3 bases: TGTGCCAGCAGTTACTCGACAGGTGGGCTCGAGCAGTACTTC. This codes for CASSYSTGGLEQYF.

The chain combines TRBV4-3 with TRBJ1-5, with 9 positions matching TRBD1. The J segment lost 5 bases and the V segment lost 5 bases, leaving 10 bases of the junction unmatched. The CDR3 consists of 16 residues. Per the germline V gene, CDR1 is LGHNA and CDR2 is YSLEER. The CDR3 sequence is CASSSWLGQGYQPQHF. Here the CDR3 DNA reads TGCGCCAGCAGCTCCTGGTTGGGACAGGGATATCAGCCCCAGCATTTT.

This clone has a handful of counts. The chain links TRBV6-5 to TRBJ1-5; D is perhaps TRBD1 (6 bases). Germline assignment: CDR1 MNHEY and CDR2 SVGAGI. The CDR3 consists of 14 residues. V was shortened by 8 bases and J by 2 bases, with 13 bases between the two germline ends. The DNA of the CDR3 is TGTGCCAGCTCCACAGGGTTGGGCAATCAGCCCCAGCATTTT. This sequence encodes CASSTGLGNQPQHF.

This clone showed up just a few times. The chain recombines TRBV3-1 (or the pseudogene TRBV3-2) with TRBJ1-1; 11 bases align to TRBD1. Unmatched junction bases numbered 3, after V lost 4 bases and J lost 2 bases. Germline V gene data show CDR1 as LGHDT and CDR2 as YNNKEL (reference sequence). The CDR3 totals 15 residues. Written as DNA, the CDR3 is TGTGCCAGCAGCCGCGGACAGGGGGCCAACACTGAAGCTTTCTTT. This gives the protein CASSRGQGANTEAFF.

V gene TRBV11-2 combines with J gene TRBJ1-1; 7 positions agree with TRBD1. With V trimmed by 4 bases and J by 5 bases, 7 bases remained unmatched. CDR1 and CDR2 from the germline V gene are SGHAT and FQNNGV. The CDR3 extends over 14 amino acids. The CDR3 reads CASSSGQTRTEAFF. As DNA, the CDR3 is TGTGCCAGCAGCTCGGGACAGACGAGGACTGAAGCTTTCTTT.

The chain uses TRBV7-6 and TRBJ1-3; the D gene is possibly TRBD1 (5 bases). The CDR3 contains 15 residues. Germline V gene data show CDR1 as SGHVS and CDR2 as FNYEAQ. V lost 1 base to trimming and J lost 4 bases, with 11 bases between them. The CDR3 nucleotides are TGTGCCAGCAGCTTAGGGGGGGAGTTCGGAAACACCATATATTTT. It is translated as CASSLGGEFGNTIYF.

The rearrangement links TRBV7-9 to TRBJ2-7; D not certain. The ends were cut back, 5 bases at V and 6 bases at J, with 5 bases in the middle. From germline, CDR1 is SEHNR and CDR2 FQNEAQ (reference sequence). This CDR3 comprises 10 residues. The CDR3 region has the DNA TGTGCCAGCAGCACCAGCGAGCAGTACTTC. It is translated as CASSTSEQYF.

The V call is TRBV10-1, the J call TRBJ2-7; no clear D gene. Germline V gene data show CDR1 as WNHNN and CDR2 as SYGVQD (reference sequence). Deletions cut 0 bases from V and 2 bases from J, with 5 bases between. CDR3 length: 13 amino acids. The CDR3 is CASSESGTYEQYF. The CDR3 DNA is TGCGCCAGCAGTGAGTCGGGCACCTACGAGCAGTACTTC.